These T cell receptor beta chains were read from a single sample in a study of control samples from healthy donors and cancer patients. Repertoires were generated with immunoSEQ multiplex PCR, while TCRdb's copy carries only in-frame clones and drops some. The sample records tens of thousands of clones, 91% being singletons. Sequencing input: blood. All receptors derive from a man in his thirties or forties in good health. CDR3s leave out the opening cysteine and the closing phenylalanine or tryptophan. Each record gives: V gene, J gene, clone size, CDR3 protein. Only part of the rows carry a size: once, few, many, or a class if the clone is expanded.

v_gene: TRBV7-3
j_gene: TRBJ1-1
abundance: once
CDR3aa: ASSIGRDGNTEAF

v_gene: TRBV5-6
j_gene: TRBJ2-7
abundance: .
CDR3aa: ASSLQGSYEQY

v_gene: TRBV30
j_gene: TRBJ1-1
abundance: .
CDR3aa: AWSPPGRGWTEAF

v_gene: TRBV6-5
j_gene: TRBJ2-5
abundance: .
CDR3aa: ASSSHGEAQY

v_gene: TRBV2
j_gene: TRBJ2-5
abundance: .
CDR3aa: ASSEQGLAGETQY

v_gene: TRBV5-1
j_gene: TRBJ2-7
abundance: .
CDR3aa: ASSVAGGGAYEQY

v_gene: TRBV7-7
j_gene: TRBJ1-3
abundance: .
CDR3aa: ASSLGGLSSKLSGNTIY

v_gene: TRBV19
j_gene: TRBJ2-2
abundance: .
CDR3aa: ASSILRTSNTGELF

v_gene: TRBV28
j_gene: TRBJ1-2
abundance: .
CDR3aa: ASKRGQDYGDT

v_gene: TRBV5-4
j_gene: TRBJ2-5
abundance: .
CDR3aa: ASSLTSGVGETQY

v_gene: TRBV7-7
j_gene: TRBJ2-1
abundance: .
CDR3aa: ASSLYSGPRNNEQF

v_gene: TRBV25-1
j_gene: TRBJ2-7
abundance: few
CDR3aa: ASSPRQGGSYEQY

v_gene: TRBV7-9
j_gene: TRBJ1-6
abundance: few
CDR3aa: ASSGGTGGSPLH

v_gene: TRBV7-7
j_gene: TRBJ2-1
abundance: .
CDR3aa: ASSPTGTSTHNEQF

v_gene: TRBV2
j_gene: TRBJ1-5
abundance: .
CDR3aa: ASSRGQGGNQPQH

v_gene: TRBV28
j_gene: TRBJ2-1
abundance: .
CDR3aa: ASTSPVVPSYNEQF

v_gene: TRBV4-2
j_gene: TRBJ2-7
abundance: .
CDR3aa: ASSQEPAGVDEQY

v_gene: TRBV18
j_gene: TRBJ1-6
abundance: .
CDR3aa: ASSPRTGGAYNSPLH

v_gene: TRBV2
j_gene: TRBJ2-3
abundance: .
CDR3aa: ASSGSSGAEY

v_gene: TRBV7-2
j_gene: TRBJ1-5
abundance: .
CDR3aa: ASSPGDRGVNQPQH

v_gene: TRBV30
j_gene: TRBJ1-2
abundance: .
CDR3aa: AWSVDRLYGYT

v_gene: TRBV7-8
j_gene: TRBJ2-7
abundance: .
CDR3aa: ASSLPTLYEQY

v_gene: TRBV28
j_gene: TRBJ1-3
abundance: few
CDR3aa: ASTETGKSGNTIY

v_gene: TRBV7-3
j_gene: TRBJ2-1
abundance: .
CDR3aa: ASSLPRLAGGNEQF

v_gene: TRBV13
j_gene: TRBJ2-3
abundance: .
CDR3aa: ASSFRLAGGTDTQY

v_gene: TRBV30
j_gene: TRBJ2-5
abundance: .
CDR3aa: AWSFAGETQY

v_gene: TRBV19
j_gene: TRBJ1-6
abundance: .
CDR3aa: ASSMRDRPNSPLH

v_gene: TRBV2
j_gene: TRBJ1-4
abundance: .
CDR3aa: ASGGCQGRAELF

v_gene: TRBV19
j_gene: TRBJ1-1
abundance: once
CDR3aa: ASTTARQPNTEAF

v_gene: TRBV7-2
j_gene: TRBJ2-7
abundance: .
CDR3aa: ASSLAPSGGTYEQY

v_gene: TRBV5-1
j_gene: TRBJ2-1
abundance: .
CDR3aa: ASSRLAGGLNEQF

v_gene: TRBV29-1
j_gene: TRBJ2-5
abundance: .
CDR3aa: SVDLHGALQETQY

v_gene: TRBV4-3
j_gene: TRBJ1-2
abundance: .
CDR3aa: ASSPGESYGYT

v_gene: TRBV5-1
j_gene: TRBJ2-1
abundance: .
CDR3aa: ASSSQGGRNEQF

v_gene: TRBV4-1
j_gene: TRBJ2-3
abundance: .
CDR3aa: ASSQAGVRGTDTQY

v_gene: TRBV5-5
j_gene: TRBJ1-1
abundance: .
CDR3aa: ASSSNTWNTEAF

v_gene: TRBV2
j_gene: TRBJ2-7
abundance: few
CDR3aa: ASTGLAGVGNYEQY

v_gene: TRBV5-6
j_gene: TRBJ2-5
abundance: .
CDR3aa: ASSGGTGTQY

v_gene: TRBV5-6
j_gene: TRBJ2-2
abundance: .
CDR3aa: ASQVPDRDTGELF

v_gene: TRBV30
j_gene: TRBJ1-4
abundance: .
CDR3aa: AWSPGITNEKLF

v_gene: TRBV12-5
j_gene: TRBJ1-2
abundance: .
CDR3aa: ASGLYGATGARYGYT

v_gene: TRBV2
j_gene: TRBJ2-2
abundance: few
CDR3aa: ASSERLRDTGELF

v_gene: TRBV19
j_gene: TRBJ2-1
abundance: .
CDR3aa: ARKQDSHNEQF

v_gene: TRBV3-1/TRBV3-2
j_gene: TRBJ2-7
abundance: .
CDR3aa: ASSPVGTKRREQY

v_gene: TRBV4-1
j_gene: TRBJ1-6
abundance: .
CDR3aa: ASSHTDGSRNSPLH

v_gene: TRBV7-2
j_gene: TRBJ1-1
abundance: .
CDR3aa: ASSTQGRISGAEAF

v_gene: TRBV21-1
j_gene: TRBJ2-5
abundance: .
CDR3aa: ASSKSEHAWTDQETQY

v_gene: TRBV10-3
j_gene: TRBJ2-7
abundance: .
CDR3aa: AISRLAGSSYEQY

v_gene: TRBV10-3
j_gene: TRBJ2-2
abundance: .
CDR3aa: AISSTPFGELF

v_gene: TRBV6-1
j_gene: TRBJ2-3
abundance: .
CDR3aa: ASSERGSTDTQY

v_gene: TRBV24-1
j_gene: TRBJ1-2
abundance: .
CDR3aa: ATSGIPGQGHGYT

v_gene: TRBV18
j_gene: TRBJ1-6
abundance: .
CDR3aa: ASSGGTFEALH

v_gene: TRBV19
j_gene: TRBJ1-4
abundance: .
CDR3aa: ASRWPGSGSVGGVEKLF